This T cell receptor (beta chain) appears in the sequencing data of a study of cytomegalovirus exposure and HLA in healthy donors. Primers for the PCR totalled 60 Vbeta and 13 Jbeta. Here immunoSEQ multiplex PCR was the method, and the copy in TCRdb shows in-frame clones only, minus some. The table shows approximately 78,000 clones, with roughly 80% occurring only once. There are 12 residues in the CDR3. CDR1 and CDR2 from the germline V gene are SEHNR and FQNEAQ (reference sequence). Trimming pared 3 bases from V and 7 bases from J, leaving 9 bases between. The chain recombines TRBV7-9 with TRBJ1-1, with a tentative D call TRBD1 (5 bases). The sequence derives from a woman aged 45-59 years in good health and CMV-seronegative. The sequenced material came from PBMCs. CDR3 DNA sequence: TGTGCCAGCAGCTTCAGGGAGGGTGAAGCTTTCTTT. Translating gives CASSFREGEAFF.